The clone carrying this T cell receptor (beta chain) occurred many times. Its specificity is not known. TCRdb passed the 5' RACE reads through MiXCR, listing each CDR3 protein once. Among some 120,000 distinct CDR3 sequences listed, roughly 6.2% were seen once. These data are taken from a study of T-cell memory formation after mild COVID-19. Study as a whole: Across donors, TCR clusters were largely donor specific. Overall study results and limits: The study found contracting CD4+ clones mainly in CM and EM and contracting CD8+ clones in EMRA. Certain responding clones were present in pre-infection memory, suggesting participation of cross-reactive memory.

Germline lookup yields CDR1 KGHDR and CDR2 SFDVKD. This CDR3 is built from 15 residues. Unmatched junction bases numbered 8, after V lost 7 bases and J lost 3 bases. The sample was PBMCs or a T cell subset sorted from them (not recorded which). The rearrangement joins TRBV24-1 to TRBJ2-1; 7 bases are a match to TRBD1. The TCR originated in an adult woman who had mild COVID-19 (a few samples of this study predate the infection). Cell type and time point are not known. The DNA for the CDR3 is TGTGCCACCAGCAACCCATGGGACAGCTACAATGAGCAGTTCTTC. This gives the protein CATSNPWDSYNEQFF.